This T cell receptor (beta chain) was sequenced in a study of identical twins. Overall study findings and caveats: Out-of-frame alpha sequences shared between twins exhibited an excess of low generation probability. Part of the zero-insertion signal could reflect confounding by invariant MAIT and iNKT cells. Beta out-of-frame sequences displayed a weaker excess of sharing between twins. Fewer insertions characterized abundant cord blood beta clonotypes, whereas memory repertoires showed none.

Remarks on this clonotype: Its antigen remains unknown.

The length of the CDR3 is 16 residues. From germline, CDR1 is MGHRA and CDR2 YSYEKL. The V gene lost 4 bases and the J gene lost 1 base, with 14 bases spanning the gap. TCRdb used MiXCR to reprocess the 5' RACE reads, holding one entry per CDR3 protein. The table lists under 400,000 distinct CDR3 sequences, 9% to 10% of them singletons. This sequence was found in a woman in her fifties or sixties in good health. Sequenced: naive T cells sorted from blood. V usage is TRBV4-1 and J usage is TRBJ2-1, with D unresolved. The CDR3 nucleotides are TGCGCCAGCAGCCCTACCCTTGGGATTTCCTACAATGAGCAGTTCTTC. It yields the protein CASSPTLGISYNEQFF.